These T cell receptor beta chains were read from a single sample in a study of cytomegalovirus exposure and HLA in healthy donors. The data were produced by immunoSEQ multiplex PCR, yet TCRdb's version contains in-frame clones alone and is incomplete. This table holds about 130,000 clones, less than 85% found once. Source material: PBMCs. These receptors all come from a man aged 25-45 years in good health and CMV-seronegative. CDR3s include the opening cysteine and the closing phenylalanine or tryptophan. A D gene is named only where the DNA matches it firmly. Clone size, where shown, is once, few, many, or a class for clones that have expanded.

J gene	D gene	V gene	clone size	CDR3 DNA	CDR3 protein
TRBJ1-2	-	TRBV28	-	TGTGCCAGCAGTTTGGGCAGGGGTATAGGCTACACCTTC	CASSLGRGIGYTF
TRBJ2-7	-	TRBV7-9	-	TGTGCCAGCAGCTTCGGCAGGCCCTACGAGCAGTACTTC	CASSFGRPYEQYF
TRBJ1-2	-	TRBV9	-	TGTGCCAGCAGCGTAGGGGGCGGGGACTATGGCTACACCTTC	CASSVGGGDYGYTF
TRBJ2-7	-	TRBV29-1	-	TGCAGCGTACAGGTTTTCAGCTCCTACGAGCAGTACTTC	CSVQVFSSYEQYF
TRBJ2-3	TRBD2	TRBV5-1	-	TGCGCCAGCAGCTTGGGGTATTTGGCGGGAGTTCTTGAGGCAGATACGCAGTATTTT	CASSLGYLAGVLEADTQYF
TRBJ2-6	-	TRBV5-6	-	TGTGCCAGCAGCCCTGACTATGCTGGGGCCAACGTCCTGACTTTC	CASSPDYAGANVLTF
TRBJ2-7	TRBD2	TRBV6-5	-	TGTGCCAGCAGTTATGATCTAGCGGCCCCCTACGAGCAGTACTTC	CASSYDLAAPYEQYF
TRBJ2-3	TRBD1	TRBV5-1	-	TGCGCCAGCAGGGCAGGGGGAACAGATACGCAGTATTTT	CASRAGGTDTQYF
TRBJ1-4	TRBD1	TRBV25-1	-	TGTGCCAGCAGGGATGACAGGGCTAATGAAAAACTGTTTTTT	CASRDDRANEKLFF
TRBJ2-7	-	TRBV7-9	-	TGTGCCAGCAGCTTAGGAGGCCCGCGGTTCGGGGAGCAGTACTTC	CASSLGGPRFGEQYF
TRBJ2-7	-	TRBV23-1	-	TGCGCCACCCGGACGGGGAGCTCCTACGAGCAGTACTTC	CATRTGSSYEQYF
TRBJ1-5	TRBD1	TRBV4-1	few	TGCGCCAGCAGCCAAGGGACACAGGGGAAAGGGCCCCAGCATTTT	CASSQGTQGKGPQHF
TRBJ2-3	TRBD2	TRBV27	-	TGTGCCAGCAGTTTGTCCCCGGGGGGGCTTAGCACAGATACGCAGTATTTT	CASSLSPGGLSTDTQYF
TRBJ2-1	-	TRBV7-9	once	TGTGCCAGCAGCTTAGAAGTAGGACTGAGTTACAATGAGCAGTTCTTC	CASSLEVGLSYNEQFF
TRBJ2-5	TRBD2	TRBV10-3	-	TGTGCCATCAGTGAAGGTGCCGGGGGGCTAGCGGGAGGCCAAGAGACCCAGTACTTC	CAISEGAGGLAGGQETQYF
TRBJ2-3	-	TRBV19	-	TGTGCCAGTAGTTTGACAGGGACTCAAGATACGCAGTATTTT	CASSLTGTQDTQYF
TRBJ2-1	-	TRBV4-1	-	TGCGCCAGCAGCCAAGACAGTTGGGCGGGCCCCTACAATGAGCAGTTCTTC	CASSQDSWAGPYNEQFF
TRBJ1-4	-	TRBV4-3	-	TGCGCCAGCAGCCAAAACGATCCAGCAACTAATGAAAAACTGTTTTTT	CASSQNDPATNEKLFF
TRBJ2-7	TRBD2	TRBV5-1	-	TGCGCCAGCAGCACCGGGACTACCGTGAGCTCCTACGAGCAGTACTTC	CASSTGTTVSSYEQYF
TRBJ2-2	TRBD2	TRBV10-3	-	TGTGCCATCAGTCCTACGGGAGGAAACACCGGGGAGCTGTTTTTT	CAISPTGGNTGELFF
TRBJ1-5	-	TRBV7-8	-	TGTGCCAGCAGCTCCGCCAGCGGGGAGGAACAGCCCCAGCATTTT	CASSSASGEEQPQHF
TRBJ1-4	-	TRBV19	few	TGTGCCAGTACCGGGGGGGGTTTTAATGAAAAACTGTTTTTT	CASTGGGFNEKLFF
TRBJ2-5	-	TRBV30	-	TGTGCCTGCAACTACGCGACTACAAATTACCAAGAGACCCAGTACTTC	CACNYATTNYQETQYF
TRBJ1-4	-	TRBV5-1	few	TGCGCCAGCAGCTGGGACGGGGGAGGGGATGAAAAACTGTTTTTT	CASSWDGGGDEKLFF
TRBJ1-2	-	TRBV11-3	-	TGTGCCAGCAGCCCCGACAGCTTCTATGGCTACACCTTC	CASSPDSFYGYTF
TRBJ1-5	-	TRBV18	-	TGTGCCAGCTCACCTCAGGGCAGCAATCAGCCCCAGCATTTT	CASSPQGSNQPQHF
TRBJ2-7	TRBD1	TRBV5-6	-	TGTGCCAGCAGCTTAGGGACAGTGAATTACGAGCAGTACTTC	CASSLGTVNYEQYF
TRBJ1-1	-	TRBV7-2	once	TGTGCCAGCAGCTTAGGTGCGGGGAGGACTGAAGCTTTCTTT	CASSLGAGRTEAFF
TRBJ2-7	TRBD2	TRBV10-3	-	TGTGCCATCAGTGAGTCGGGACTAGCGGGAGGGACGAGGACCTACGAGCAGTACTTC	CAISESGLAGGTRTYEQYF
TRBJ2-7	TRBD1	TRBV7-2	few	TGTGCCAGCAGCCCTACCGGGACAGGGGCCTACGAGCAGTACTTC	CASSPTGTGAYEQYF
TRBJ1-1	-	TRBV18	-	TGTGCCAGCTCACCACGCGGGGGGGAAAACACTGAAGCTTTCTTT	CASSPRGGENTEAFF
TRBJ2-3	TRBD2	TRBV11-2	-	TGTGCCAGCAGCCAAAGACTAGCGGGAACAGATACGCAGTATTTT	CASSQRLAGTDTQYF
TRBJ2-7	-	TRBV12-2	-	TGTGCAAGTCGCTCGAGTAACTACGAGCAGTACTTC	CASRSSNYEQYF
TRBJ1-3	-	TRBV7-2	-	TGTGCCAGCAGCTTAGTCGGTCTCACAGGAAGCTCTGGAAACACCATATATTTT	CASSLVGLTGSSGNTIYF
TRBJ2-1	TRBD2	TRBV9	-	TGTGCCAGCAGCCCCCAGACTAGCAGGAATGAGCAGTTCTTC	CASSPQTSRNEQFF
TRBJ2-6	-	TRBV9	-	TGTGCCAGCAGCGTATCAGGTGGGGCCAACGTCCTGACTTTC	CASSVSGGANVLTF
TRBJ2-1	-	TRBV7-9	few	TGTGCCAGCAGCGATTCTGCTAGCAGAAACAATGAGCAGTTCTTC	CASSDSASRNNEQFF
TRBJ2-1	TRBD2	TRBV5-1	-	TGCGCCAGCAGACTAGCGGCAAATTACAATGAGCAGTTCTTC	CASRLAANYNEQFF
TRBJ1-2	TRBD1	TRBV25-1	-	TGTGCCAGCAGTAAAGGAGGACAGGGAAACTATGGCTACACCTTC	CASSKGGQGNYGYTF
TRBJ1-2	-	TRBV11-2	-	TGTGCCAGCAGCCCCCGTGGCAGTAACTATGGCTACACCTTC	CASSPRGSNYGYTF
TRBJ2-7	TRBD2	TRBV19	-	TGTGCCAGTAGTAGGATTGACCGGGACAGGAACAAACTAGCGGGAGGAGCCTACGAGCAGTACTTC	CASSRIDRDRNKLAGGAYEQYF
TRBJ1-1	-	TRBV2	few	TGTGCCAGCAGTGAAACGGTCGCCGGTGAAGCTTTCTTT	CASSETVAGEAFF
TRBJ2-5	-	TRBV6-5	-	TGTGCCAGCAGTTACGCGGGACAGAACCAAGAGACCCAGTACTTC	CASSYAGQNQETQYF
TRBJ2-7	-	TRBV7-9	-	TGTGCCAGCAGCTTAGAGAGGGAGGCCTACGAGCAGTACTTC	CASSLEREAYEQYF
TRBJ2-1	TRBD1	TRBV25-1	-	TGTGCCAGCAGTGAGCCGGGACAGGGACTGAGTAAGCAGTTCTTC	CASSEPGQGLSKQFF